The clone carrying this T cell receptor beta chain was seen a handful of times. Its antigen is still unknown. The junction had 13 bases not matched to a gene; V was cut back by 4 bases and J by 0 bases. This CDR3 contains 19 residues. The germline V gene has CDR1 WSHSY and CDR2 SAAADI. The entry originates in a study of cytotoxic CD8 clonotypes in ibrutinib-treated CLL. Study as a whole: In all, 10 to 11 patients were relapsed/refractory, 15 were treatment-naive and about 18 were IGHV unmutated.

TCRdb's copy holds only in-frame clones and misses some; the assay was immunoSEQ multiplex PCR. The data hold about 68,000 clones, with about 63% observed a single time. Whole-study findings and limits: Clonality, elevated at ibrutinib response, dropped back toward baseline at progression. Public clonotypes, an uncommon group, contracted or remained stable on treatment.

The chain has TRBV10-2 and TRBJ2-5; TRBD2 matches at 11 bases. This TCR came from a human donor with chronic lymphocytic leukemia. Material: PBMCs, obtained after 12 months of ibrutinib treatment. The CDR3 loop is CASSGLAGGPKMYQETQYF. The CDR3 DNA follows: TGCGCCAGCAGTGGCTTAGCGGGGGGGCCTAAGATGTACCAAGAGACCCAGTACTTC.